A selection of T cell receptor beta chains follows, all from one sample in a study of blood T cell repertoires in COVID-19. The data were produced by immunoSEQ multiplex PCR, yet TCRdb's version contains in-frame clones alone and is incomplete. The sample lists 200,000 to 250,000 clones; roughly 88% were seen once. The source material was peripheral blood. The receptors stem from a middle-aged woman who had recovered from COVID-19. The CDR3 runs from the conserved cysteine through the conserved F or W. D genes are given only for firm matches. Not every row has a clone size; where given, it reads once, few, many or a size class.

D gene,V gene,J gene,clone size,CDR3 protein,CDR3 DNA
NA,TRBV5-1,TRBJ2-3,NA,CASSQGQTSTDTQYF,TGCGCCAGCAGCCAAGGACAGACTTCGACAGATACGCAGTATTTT
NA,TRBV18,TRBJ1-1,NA,CASRGGVTEAFF,TGTGCCAGCAGAGGGGGGGTCACTGAAGCTTTCTTT
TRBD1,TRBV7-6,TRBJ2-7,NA,CASSLGDRGDEQYF,TGTGCCAGCAGCTTAGGGGACAGGGGTGACGAGCAGTACTTC
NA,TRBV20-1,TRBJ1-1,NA,CSASNGGNTEAFF,TGCAGTGCTAGTAACGGGGGAAACACTGAAGCTTTCTTT
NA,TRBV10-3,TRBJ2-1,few,CAISALGASSYNEQFF,TGTGCCATCAGTGCGCTAGGGGCTAGCTCCTACAATGAGCAGTTCTTC
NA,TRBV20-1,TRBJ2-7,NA,CSAGTPGLKYF,TGCAGTGCGGGAACGCCAGGGCTTAAGTACTTC
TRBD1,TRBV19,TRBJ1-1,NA,CASSGGQVILPNTEAFF,TGTGCCAGTAGTGGGGGACAGGTGATTTTGCCGAACACTGAAGCTTTCTTT
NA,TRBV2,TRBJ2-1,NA,CASSRDINNEQFF,TGTGCCAGCAGTCGGGACATCAACAATGAGCAGTTCTTC
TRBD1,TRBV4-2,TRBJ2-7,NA,CASSRKGQGAYEQYF,TGTGCCAGCAGCCGAAAGGGACAGGGTGCCTACGAGCAGTACTTC
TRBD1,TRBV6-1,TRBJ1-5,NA,CASSEAGTDYSNQPQHF,TGTGCCAGCAGTGAAGCTGGGACAGATTATAGCAATCAGCCCCAGCATTTT
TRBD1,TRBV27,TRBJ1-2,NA,CASSLNRGGYGYTF,TGTGCCAGCAGTTTAAACAGGGGGGGCTATGGCTACACCTTC
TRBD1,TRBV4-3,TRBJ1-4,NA,CASSQGQRGEKLFF,TGCGCCAGCAGTCAGGGACAGAGGGGTGAAAAACTGTTTTTT
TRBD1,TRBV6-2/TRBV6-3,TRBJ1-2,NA,CASSPIAGTGNGYTF,TGTGCCAGCAGCCCTATCGCCGGGACAGGGAATGGCTACACCTTC
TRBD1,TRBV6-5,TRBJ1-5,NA,CASHDREDQPQHF,TGTGCCAGCCATGACAGGGAGGATCAGCCCCAGCATTTT
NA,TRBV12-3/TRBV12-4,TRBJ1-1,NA,CASSLARNTEAFF,TGTGCCAGCAGTTTAGCGCGCAACACTGAAGCTTTCTTT
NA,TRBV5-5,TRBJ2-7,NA,CASSPPWEVRYEQYF,TGTGCCAGCAGCCCGCCCTGGGAGGTCCGCTACGAGCAGTACTTC
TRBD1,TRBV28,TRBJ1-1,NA,CASNTQGSLKAFF,TGTGCCAGCAACACACAGGGGTCCTTAAAAGCTTTCTTT
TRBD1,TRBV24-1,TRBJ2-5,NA,CATSGDDRVGGETQYF,TGTGCCACCAGTGGGGATGACAGGGTCGGTGGAGAGACCCAGTACTTC
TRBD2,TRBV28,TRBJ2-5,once,CASSPFSGGDQETQYF,TGTGCCAGCAGTCCATTTAGCGGGGGCGACCAAGAGACCCAGTACTTC
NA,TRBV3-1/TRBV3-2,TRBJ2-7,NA,CASSLGGWEQYF,TGTGCCAGCAGCCTAGGGGGTTGGGAGCAGTACTTC
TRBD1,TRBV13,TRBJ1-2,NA,CASSSGDRIRATINYGYTF,TGTGCCAGCAGCTCCGGGGACAGGATCCGGGCAACCATTAACTATGGCTACACCTTC
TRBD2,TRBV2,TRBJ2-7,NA,CASTPVAGTSYEQYF,TGTGCCAGCACCCCCGTAGCGGGGACCTCTTACGAGCAGTACTTC
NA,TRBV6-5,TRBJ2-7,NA,CASSYSAITYEQYF,TGTGCCAGCAGTTACTCAGCGATTACCTACGAGCAGTACTTC
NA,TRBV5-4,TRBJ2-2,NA,CASSPGRGAGTGELFF,TGTGCCAGCAGCCCTGGCAGGGGGGCCGGCACCGGGGAGCTGTTTTTT
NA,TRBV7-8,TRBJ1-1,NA,CASSLVEGTGAEAFF,TGTGCCAGCAGCTTAGTTGAGGGAACTGGGGCTGAAGCTTTCTTT
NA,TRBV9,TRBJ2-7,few,CASSVAASSYEQYF,TGTGCCAGCAGCGTAGCTGCTAGCTCCTACGAGCAGTACTTC
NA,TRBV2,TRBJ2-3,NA,CASSEQGWGTDTQYF,TGTGCCAGCAGTGAACAGGGTTGGGGCACAGATACGCAGTATTTT
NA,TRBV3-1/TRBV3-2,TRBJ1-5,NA,CASSQDSSNQPQHF,TGTGCCAGCAGCCAAGACTCTAGCAATCAGCCCCAGCATTTT
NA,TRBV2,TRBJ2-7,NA,CASTEAGQGYEQYF,TGTGCCAGCACCGAGGCCGGTCAGGGCTACGAGCAGTACTTC
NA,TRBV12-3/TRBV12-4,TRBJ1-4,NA,CASSQAGAGKLFF,TGTGCCAGCAGTCAGGCAGGGGCGGGAAAACTGTTTTTT
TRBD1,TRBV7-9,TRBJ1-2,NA,CASSSGTGGLMYGYTF,TGTGCCAGCAGCTCCGGGACAGGGGGCTTAATGTATGGCTACACCTTC
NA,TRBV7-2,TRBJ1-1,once,CASSLGWGGLGTEAFF,TGTGCCAGCAGCTTAGGATGGGGGGGCCTAGGCACTGAAGCTTTCTTT
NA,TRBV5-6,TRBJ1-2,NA,CASSFRGTWTARNYGYTF,TGTGCCAGCAGCTTTAGGGGGACCTGGACAGCGAGAAACTATGGCTACACCTTC
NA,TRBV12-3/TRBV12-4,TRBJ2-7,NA,CASSAEANEQYF,TGTGCCAGCTCGGCGGAGGCGAACGAGCAGTACTTC
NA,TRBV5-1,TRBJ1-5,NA,CASSVAGQNNQPQHF,TGCGCCAGCAGCGTAGCGGGACAAAATAATCAGCCCCAGCATTTT
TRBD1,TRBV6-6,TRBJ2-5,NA,CASNRQGWETQYF,TGTGCCAGCAACCGACAGGGGTGGGAGACCCAGTACTTC
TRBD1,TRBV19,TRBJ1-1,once,CATDPGQRDTEAFF,TGTGCCACAGACCCGGGACAGAGAGACACTGAAGCTTTCTTT
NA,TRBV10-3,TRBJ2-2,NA,CAISESTFIGLDGELFF,TGTGCCATCAGTGAGTCGACGTTCATCGGGTTGGACGGGGAGCTGTTTTTT
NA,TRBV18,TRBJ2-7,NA,CASSEAGSREQYF,TGTGCCAGCTCGGAGGCCGGGAGCCGCGAGCAGTACTTC
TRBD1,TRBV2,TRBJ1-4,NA,CASSEGQGAEKLFF,TGTGCCAGCAGTGAAGGGCAGGGGGCGGAAAAACTGTTTTTT
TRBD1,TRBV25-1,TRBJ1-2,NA,CASSAGTGRGYTF,TGTGCCAGCAGTGCGGGGACAGGGCGAGGCTACACCTTC
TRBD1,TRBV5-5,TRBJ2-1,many,CASSIKQGMVINEQFF,TGTGCCAGCAGCATAAAACAGGGGATGGTGATCAATGAGCAGTTCTTC
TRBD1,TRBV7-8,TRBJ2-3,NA,CASSLARDRSPDTQYF,TGTGCCAGCAGCTTAGCGCGGGACAGGTCCCCTGATACGCAGTATTTT
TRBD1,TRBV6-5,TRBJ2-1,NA,CASRAGQGYNEQFF,TGTGCCAGCAGAGCGGGACAGGGCTACAATGAGCAGTTCTTC
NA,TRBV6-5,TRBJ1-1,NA,CASSYPPGGGGGAFF,TGTGCCAGCAGTTACCCCCCCGGTGGGGGCGGTGGAGCTTTCTTT
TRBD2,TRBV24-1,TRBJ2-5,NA,CATSDPGLAGETQYF,TGTGCCACCAGTGATCCGGGACTAGCGGGGGAGACCCAGTACTTC
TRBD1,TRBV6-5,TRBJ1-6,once,CASSWDRNSPLHF,TGTGCCAGCAGCTGGGACAGAAATTCACCCCTCCACTTT
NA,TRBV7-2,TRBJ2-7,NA,CASSPRGPGSYEQYF,TGTGCCAGCAGCCCGCGGGGGCCCGGGTCCTACGAGCAGTACTTC
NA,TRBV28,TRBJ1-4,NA,CASTSPTTNEKLFF,TGTGCCAGCACCTCACCTACAACTAATGAAAAACTGTTTTTT
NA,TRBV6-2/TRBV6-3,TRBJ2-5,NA,CASSYSLRETQYF,TGTGCCAGCAGTTACTCTCTTCGGGAGACCCAGTACTTC
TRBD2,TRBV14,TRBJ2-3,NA,CASSQDSASGGAGDTQYF,TGTGCCAGCAGCCAAGATTCGGCTAGCGGGGGGGCTGGAGATACGCAGTATTTT
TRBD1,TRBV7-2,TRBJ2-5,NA,CASSLGTGQGETQYF,TGTGCCAGCAGCTTAGGGACAGGGCAAGGGGAGACCCAGTACTTC
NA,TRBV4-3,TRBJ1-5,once,CASSQDFVLGGVGNQPQHF,TGCGCCAGCAGCCAAGATTTCGTTTTAGGGGGTGTTGGCAATCAGCCCCAGCATTTT
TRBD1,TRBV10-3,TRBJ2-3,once,CAIRRSNRDSSTDTQYF,TGTGCCATCAGGAGATCAAACCGGGACAGTAGCACAGATACGCAGTATTTT
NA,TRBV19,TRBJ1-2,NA,CASSIRTDSYTF,TGTGCCAGTAGTATCCGGACAGATAGCTACACCTTC
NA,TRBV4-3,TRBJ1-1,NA,CASSQGGGPLNTEAFF,TGCGCCAGCAGCCAAGGGGGGGGGCCCTTGAACACTGAAGCTTTCTTT
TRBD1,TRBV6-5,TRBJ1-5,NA,CASSYIQGNQPQHF,TGTGCCAGCAGTTATATACAGGGGAATCAGCCCCAGCATTTT
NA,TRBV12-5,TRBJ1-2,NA,CASGNLRGSGYGYTF,TGTGCTAGTGGTAACCTTAGGGGGTCTGGCTATGGCTACACCTTC
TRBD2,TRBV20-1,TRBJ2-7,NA,CKGGGAYEQYF,TGCAAAGGCGGGGGAGCCTACGAGCAGTACTTC
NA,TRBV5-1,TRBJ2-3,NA,CASSPGVMIDTQYF,TGCGCCAGCAGCCCCGGGGTAATGATTGATACGCAGTATTTT